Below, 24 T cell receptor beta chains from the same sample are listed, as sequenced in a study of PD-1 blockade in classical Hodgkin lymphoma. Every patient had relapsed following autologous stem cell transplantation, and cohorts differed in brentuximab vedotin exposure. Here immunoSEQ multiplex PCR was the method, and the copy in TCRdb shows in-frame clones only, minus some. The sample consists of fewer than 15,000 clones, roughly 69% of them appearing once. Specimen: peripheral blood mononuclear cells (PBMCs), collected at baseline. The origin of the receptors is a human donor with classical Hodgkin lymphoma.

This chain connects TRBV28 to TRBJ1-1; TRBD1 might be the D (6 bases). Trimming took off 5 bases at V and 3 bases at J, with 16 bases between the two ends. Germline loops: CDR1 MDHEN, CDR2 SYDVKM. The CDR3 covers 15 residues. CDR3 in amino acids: CASSPSVGGDTEAFF. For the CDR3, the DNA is TGTGCCAGCAGTCCCAGCGTAGGGGGGGACACTGAAGCTTTCTTT.

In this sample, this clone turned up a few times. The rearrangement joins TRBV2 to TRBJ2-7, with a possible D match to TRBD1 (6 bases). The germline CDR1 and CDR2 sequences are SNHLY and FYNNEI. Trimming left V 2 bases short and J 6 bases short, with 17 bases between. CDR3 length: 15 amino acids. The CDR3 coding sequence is TGTGCCAGCAGTGAAAGGAGGCAGGGGAAGAGCGAGCAGTACTTC. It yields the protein CASSERRQGKSEQYF. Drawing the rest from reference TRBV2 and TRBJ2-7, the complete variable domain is EPEVTQTPSHQVTQMGQEVILRCVPISNHLYFYWYRQILGQKVEFLVSFYNNEISEKSEIFDDQFSVERPDGSNFTLKIRSTKLEDSAMYFCASSERRQGKSEQYFGPGTRLTVT.

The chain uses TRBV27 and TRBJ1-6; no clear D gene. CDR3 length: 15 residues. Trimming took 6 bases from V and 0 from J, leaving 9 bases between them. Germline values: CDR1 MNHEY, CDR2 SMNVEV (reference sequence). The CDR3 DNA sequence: TGTGCCAGCAGCCCCAGGAGCTCCTATAATTCACCCCTCCACTTT. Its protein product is CASSPRSSYNSPLHF.

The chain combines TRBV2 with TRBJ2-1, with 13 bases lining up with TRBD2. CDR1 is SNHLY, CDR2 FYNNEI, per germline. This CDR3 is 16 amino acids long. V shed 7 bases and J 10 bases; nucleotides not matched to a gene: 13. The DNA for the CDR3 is TGTGCCAGCACATCACCCGGGACTAGCGGGGCTTGGGAGCAGTTCTTC. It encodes CASTSPGTSGAWEQFF.

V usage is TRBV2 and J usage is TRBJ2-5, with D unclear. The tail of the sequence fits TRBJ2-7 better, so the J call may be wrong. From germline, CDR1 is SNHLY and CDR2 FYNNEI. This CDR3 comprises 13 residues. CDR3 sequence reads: CASSEIPSYEQYF. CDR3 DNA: TGTGCCAGCAGTGAAATCCCGTCCTACGAGCAGTACTTC.

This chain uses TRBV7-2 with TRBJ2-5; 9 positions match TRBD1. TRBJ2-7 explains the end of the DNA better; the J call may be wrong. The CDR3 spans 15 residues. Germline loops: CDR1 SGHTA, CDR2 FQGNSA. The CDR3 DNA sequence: TGTGCCAGCAGCCCTTCCGGGACAGGGTTATACGAGCAGTACTTC. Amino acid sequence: CASSPSGTGLYEQYF.

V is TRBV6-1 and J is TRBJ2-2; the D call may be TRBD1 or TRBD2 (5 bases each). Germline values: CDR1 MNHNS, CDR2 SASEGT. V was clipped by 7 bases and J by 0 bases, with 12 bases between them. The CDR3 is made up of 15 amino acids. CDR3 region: CASNPGLSNTGELFF. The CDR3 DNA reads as TGTGCCAGCAACCCGGGGCTTTCGAACACCGGGGAGCTGTTTTTT.

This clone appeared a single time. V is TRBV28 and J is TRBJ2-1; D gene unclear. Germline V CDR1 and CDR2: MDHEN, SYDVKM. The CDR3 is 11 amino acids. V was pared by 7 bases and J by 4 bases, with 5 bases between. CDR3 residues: CASKIYNEQFF. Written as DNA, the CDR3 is TGTGCCAGCAAAATATACAATGAGCAGTTCTTC.

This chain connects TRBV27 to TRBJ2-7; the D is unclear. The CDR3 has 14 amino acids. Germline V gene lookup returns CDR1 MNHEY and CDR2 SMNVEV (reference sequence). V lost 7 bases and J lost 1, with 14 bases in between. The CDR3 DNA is TGTGCCAGCACCCCAAACGACGGGTCCTACGAGCAGTACTTC. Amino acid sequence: CASTPNDGSYEQYF.

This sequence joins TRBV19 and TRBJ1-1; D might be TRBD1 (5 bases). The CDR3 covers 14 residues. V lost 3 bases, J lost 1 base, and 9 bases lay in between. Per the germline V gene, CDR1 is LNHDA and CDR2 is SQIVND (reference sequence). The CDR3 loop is CASSIGQGNTEAFF. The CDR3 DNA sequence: TGTGCCAGTAGTATTGGGCAGGGGAACACTGAAGCTTTCTTT.

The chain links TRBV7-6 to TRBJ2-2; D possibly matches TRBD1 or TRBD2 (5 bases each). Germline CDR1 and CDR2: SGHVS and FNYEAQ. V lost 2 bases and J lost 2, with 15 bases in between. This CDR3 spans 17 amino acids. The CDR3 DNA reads TGTGCCAGCAGCTTACATACCGGGACCGTCAACACCGGGGAGCTGTTTTTT. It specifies CASSLHTGTVNTGELFF.

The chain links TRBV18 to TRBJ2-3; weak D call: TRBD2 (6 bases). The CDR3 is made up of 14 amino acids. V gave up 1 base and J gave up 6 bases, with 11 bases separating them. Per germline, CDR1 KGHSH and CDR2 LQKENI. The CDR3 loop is CASSPRGVEDTQYF. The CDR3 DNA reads TGTGCCAGCTCACCACGGGGGGTCGAGGATACGCAGTATTTT. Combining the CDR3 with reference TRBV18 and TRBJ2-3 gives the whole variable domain NAGVMQNPRHLVRRRGQEARLRCSPMKGHSHVYWYRQLPEEGLKFMVYLQKENIIDESGMPKERFSAEFPKEGPSILRIQQVVRGDSAAYFCASSPRGVEDTQYFGPGTRLTVL.

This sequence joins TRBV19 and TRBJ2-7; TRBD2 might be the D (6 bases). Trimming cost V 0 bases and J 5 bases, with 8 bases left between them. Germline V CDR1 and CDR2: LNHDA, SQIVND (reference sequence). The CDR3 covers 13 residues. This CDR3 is CASSIDRGNEQYF. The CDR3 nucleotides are TGTGCCAGTAGTATAGATCGGGGGAACGAGCAGTACTTC.

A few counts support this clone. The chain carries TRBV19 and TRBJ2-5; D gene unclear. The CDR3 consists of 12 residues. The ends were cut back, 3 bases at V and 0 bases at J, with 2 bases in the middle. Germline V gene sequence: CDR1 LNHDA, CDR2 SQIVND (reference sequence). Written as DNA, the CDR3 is TGTGCCAGTAGTATGTACCAAGAGACCCAGTACTTC. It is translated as CASSMYQETQYF.

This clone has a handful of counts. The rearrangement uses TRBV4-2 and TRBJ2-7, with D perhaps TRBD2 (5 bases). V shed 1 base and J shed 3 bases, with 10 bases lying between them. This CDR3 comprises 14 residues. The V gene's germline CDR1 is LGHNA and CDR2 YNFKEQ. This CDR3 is CASSQGERSYEQYF. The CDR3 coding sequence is TGTGCCAGCAGCCAAGGGGAGCGGAGCTACGAGCAGTACTTC.

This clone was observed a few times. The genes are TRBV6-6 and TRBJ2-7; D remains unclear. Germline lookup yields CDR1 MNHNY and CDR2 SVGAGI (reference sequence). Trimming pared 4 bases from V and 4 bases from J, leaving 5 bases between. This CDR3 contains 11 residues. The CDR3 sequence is CASSLQYEQYF. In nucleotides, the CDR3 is TGTGCCAGCAGTTTGCAGTACGAGCAGTACTTC.

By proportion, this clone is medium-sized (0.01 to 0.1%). This CDR3 is CAWSRGQAEAFF. In nucleotides, the CDR3 is TGTGCCTGGAGTAGAGGACAGGCCGAAGCTTTCTTT. The chain is built from TRBV30 and TRBJ1-1; TRBD1 agrees at 7 bases. The trim removed 2 bases at V and 8 bases at J, leaving 5 bases unmatched. Germline values: CDR1 GTSNPN, CDR2 SVGIG (reference sequence). The CDR3 is 12 residues long.

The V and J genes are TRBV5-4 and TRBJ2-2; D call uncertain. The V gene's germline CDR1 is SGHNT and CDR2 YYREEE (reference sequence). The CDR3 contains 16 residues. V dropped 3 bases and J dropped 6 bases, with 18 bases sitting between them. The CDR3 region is CASSSARAKRAGELFF. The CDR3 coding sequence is TGTGCCAGCAGCTCGGCCCGGGCCAAAAGGGCCGGGGAGCTGTTTTTT.

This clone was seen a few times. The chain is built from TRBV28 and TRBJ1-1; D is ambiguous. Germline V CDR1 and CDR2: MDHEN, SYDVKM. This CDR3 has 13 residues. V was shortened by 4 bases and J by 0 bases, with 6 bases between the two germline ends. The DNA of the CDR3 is TGTGCCAGCAGTTACACCATGAACACTGAAGCTTTCTTT. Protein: CASSYTMNTEAFF.

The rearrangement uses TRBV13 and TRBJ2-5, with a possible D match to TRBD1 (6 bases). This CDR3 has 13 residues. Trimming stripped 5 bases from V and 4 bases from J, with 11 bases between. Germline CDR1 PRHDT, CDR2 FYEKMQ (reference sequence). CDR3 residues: CASSLDSVETQYF. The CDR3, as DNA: TGTGCCAGCAGCCTGGACAGCGTAGAGACCCAGTACTTC.

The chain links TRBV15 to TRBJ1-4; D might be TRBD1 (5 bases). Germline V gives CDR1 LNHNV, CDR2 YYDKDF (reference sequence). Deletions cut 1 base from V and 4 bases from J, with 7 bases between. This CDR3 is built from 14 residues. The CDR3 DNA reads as TGTGCCACCAGCAGAGGACAGCTTAATGAAAAACTGTTTTTT. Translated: CATSRGQLNEKLFF.

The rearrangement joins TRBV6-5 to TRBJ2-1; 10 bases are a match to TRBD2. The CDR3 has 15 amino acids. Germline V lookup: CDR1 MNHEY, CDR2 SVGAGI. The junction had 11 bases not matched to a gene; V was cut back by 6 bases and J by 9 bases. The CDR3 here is CASSALAGERVEQFF. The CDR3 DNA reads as TGTGCCAGCAGCGCTCTAGCGGGAGAAAGAGTTGAGCAGTTCTTC.

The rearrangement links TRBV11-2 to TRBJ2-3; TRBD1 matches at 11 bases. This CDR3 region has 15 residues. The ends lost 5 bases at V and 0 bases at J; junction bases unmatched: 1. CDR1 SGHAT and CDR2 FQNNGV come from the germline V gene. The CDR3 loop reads CASSGTGGSTDTQYF. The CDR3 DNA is TGTGCCAGCAGCGGGACAGGGGGAAGCACAGATACGCAGTATTTT.

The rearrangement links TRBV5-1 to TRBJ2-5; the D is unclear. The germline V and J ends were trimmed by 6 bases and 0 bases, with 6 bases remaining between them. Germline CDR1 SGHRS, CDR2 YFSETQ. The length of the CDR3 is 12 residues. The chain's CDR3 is CASTDDQETQYF. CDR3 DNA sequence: TGCGCCAGCACCGATGACCAAGAGACCCAGTACTTC.